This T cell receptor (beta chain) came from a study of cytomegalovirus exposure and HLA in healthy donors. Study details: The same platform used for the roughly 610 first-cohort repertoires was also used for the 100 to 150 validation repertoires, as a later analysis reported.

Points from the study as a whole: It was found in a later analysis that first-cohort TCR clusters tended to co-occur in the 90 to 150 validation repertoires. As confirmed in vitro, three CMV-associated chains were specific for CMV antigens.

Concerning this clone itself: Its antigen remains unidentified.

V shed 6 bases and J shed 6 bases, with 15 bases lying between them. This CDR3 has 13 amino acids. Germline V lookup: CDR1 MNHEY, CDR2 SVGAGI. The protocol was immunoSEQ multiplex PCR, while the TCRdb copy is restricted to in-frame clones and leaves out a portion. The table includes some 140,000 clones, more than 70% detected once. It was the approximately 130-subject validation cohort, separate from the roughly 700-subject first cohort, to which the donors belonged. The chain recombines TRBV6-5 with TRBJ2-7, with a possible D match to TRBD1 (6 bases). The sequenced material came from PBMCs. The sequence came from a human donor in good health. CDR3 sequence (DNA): TGTGCCAGCAGAATCACAGGGATGGGCGAGCAGTACTTC. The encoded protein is CASRITGMGEQYF.